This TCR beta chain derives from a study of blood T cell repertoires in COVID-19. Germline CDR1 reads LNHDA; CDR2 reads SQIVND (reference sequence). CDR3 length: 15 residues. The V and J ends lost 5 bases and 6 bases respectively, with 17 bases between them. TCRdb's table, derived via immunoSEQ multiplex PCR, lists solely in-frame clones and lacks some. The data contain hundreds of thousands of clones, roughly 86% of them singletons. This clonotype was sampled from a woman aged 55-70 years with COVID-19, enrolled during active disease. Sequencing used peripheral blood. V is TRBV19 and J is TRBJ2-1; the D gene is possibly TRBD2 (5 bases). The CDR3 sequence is CASSPSGAASNEQFF. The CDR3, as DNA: TGTGCCAGTAGTCCGAGCGGAGCTGCCTCCAATGAGCAGTTCTTC.